This T cell receptor (beta chain) is drawn from a study of blood T cell repertoires in COVID-19. Turning to the study itself: Sample material is recorded as cDNA or gDNA derived from T cells, B-cell-depleted T cells, or PBMCs.

Seattle's cohort entered during active infection and was followed longitudinally. The germline V and J ends were trimmed by 4 bases and 3 bases, with 10 bases remaining between them. CDR3 length equals 14 residues. Germline assignment: CDR1 SGHTA and CDR2 FQGNSA. As handled by the study authors: Reference gene primer amplification gave nucleated cell count estimates. TCRdb keeps only in-frame clones here, not all; method: immunoSEQ multiplex PCR. That table gives V, J and clone size, and the DNA gave D and trimming. This sample has approximately 240,000 clones, with around nine tenths found just once.

This receptor was taken from a man aged 30-40 years with COVID-19, enrolled during active disease. This chain links TRBV7-2 with TRBJ1-5, with D maybe TRBD1 (5 bases). Material for sequencing was peripheral blood. In nucleotides, the CDR3 is TGTGCCAGCAGCTCGGGACTGTACAATCAGCCCCAGCATTTT. As protein: CASSSGLYNQPQHF.